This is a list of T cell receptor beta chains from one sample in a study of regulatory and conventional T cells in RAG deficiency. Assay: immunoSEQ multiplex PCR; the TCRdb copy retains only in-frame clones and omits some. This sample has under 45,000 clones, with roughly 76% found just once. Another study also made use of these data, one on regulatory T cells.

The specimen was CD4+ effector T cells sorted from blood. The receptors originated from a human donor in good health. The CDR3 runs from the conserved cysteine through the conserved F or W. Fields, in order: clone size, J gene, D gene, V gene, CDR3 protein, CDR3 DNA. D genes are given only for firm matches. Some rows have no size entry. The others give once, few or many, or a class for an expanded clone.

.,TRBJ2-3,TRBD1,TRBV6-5,CASRGTDKITDTQYF,TGTGCCAGCAGAGGGACAGACAAAATCACAGATACGCAGTATTTT
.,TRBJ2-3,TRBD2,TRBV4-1,CASSPLAGGYTDTQYF,TGCGCCAGCAGCCCCCTAGCGGGGGGGTACACAGATACGCAGTATTTT
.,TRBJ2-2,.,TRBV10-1,CASRRQANTGELFF,TGCGCCAGCCGCAGACAGGCGAACACCGGGGAGCTGTTTTTT
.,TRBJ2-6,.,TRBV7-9,CASSLAAGHSGANVLTF,TGTGCCAGCAGCTTAGCTGCAGGACACTCTGGGGCCAACGTCCTGACTTTC
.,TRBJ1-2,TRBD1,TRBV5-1,CASSSDRGVAGYTF,TGCGCCAGCAGCTCAGACAGGGGGGTAGCTGGCTACACCTTC
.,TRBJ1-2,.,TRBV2,CARLQGPNYGYTF,TGTGCCAGATTACAGGGACCCAACTATGGCTACACCTTC
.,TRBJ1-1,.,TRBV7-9,CASSLGNAPGHVENTEAFF,TGTGCCAGCAGCTTAGGAAACGCCCCCGGACATGTGGAGAACACTGAAGCTTTCTTT
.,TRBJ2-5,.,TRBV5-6,CASSLARGRVVTQYF,TGTGCCAGCAGCTTGGCCCGAGGGCGGGTAGTGACCCAGTACTTC
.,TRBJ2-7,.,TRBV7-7,CASSLPTVTAGEQYF,TGTGCTAGCAGCTTACCTACAGTAACGGCCGGCGAGCAGTACTTC
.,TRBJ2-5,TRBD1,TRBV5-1,CASQGTGQETQYF,TGCGCCAGCCAAGGGACAGGACAAGAGACCCAGTACTTC
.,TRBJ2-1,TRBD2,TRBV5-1,CASSYRTSGGVYNEQFF,TGCGCCAGCAGCTATCGGACTAGCGGGGGCGTATACAATGAGCAGTTCTTC
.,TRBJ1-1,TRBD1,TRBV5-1,CASSLLTGDTEAFF,TGCGCCAGCAGCTTACTGACAGGGGACACTGAAGCTTTCTTT
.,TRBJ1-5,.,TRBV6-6,CAISGGVDQPQHF,TGTGCCATCAGTGGAGGGGTGGATCAGCCCCAGCATTTT
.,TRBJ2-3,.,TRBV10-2,CASTRGATDTQYF,TGCGCCAGCACAAGGGGGGCTACAGATACGCAGTATTTT
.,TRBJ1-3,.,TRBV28,CASRTHQQDGDSGNTIYF,TGTGCCAGCAGAACCCACCAACAGGACGGCGACTCTGGAAACACCATATATTTT
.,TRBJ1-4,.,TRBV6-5,CASSSRMNEKLFF,TGTGCCAGCAGTAGCCGGATGAATGAAAAACTGTTTTTT
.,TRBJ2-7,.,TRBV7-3,CASSLGSRGPTYEQYF,TGTGCCAGCAGCTTAGGGTCGCGGGGGCCTACCTACGAGCAGTACTTC
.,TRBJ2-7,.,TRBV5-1,CASSLALGRAYEQYF,TGCGCCAGCAGCTTGGCCCTGGGCAGAGCCTACGAGCAGTACTTC
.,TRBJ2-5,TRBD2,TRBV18,CASSPRSGGAGETQYF,TGTGCCAGCTCACCAAGGAGCGGGGGGGCCGGAGAGACCCAGTACTTC
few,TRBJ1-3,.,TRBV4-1,CASSQGTVPSGNTIYF,TGCGCCAGCAGCCAAGGGACAGTGCCCTCTGGAAACACCATATATTTT
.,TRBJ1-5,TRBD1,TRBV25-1,CASSDEVGGAPQHF,TGTGCCAGCAGTGACGAAGTAGGGGGCGCGCCCCAGCATTTT
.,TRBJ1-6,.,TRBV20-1,CSAHPEPLHF,TGCAGTGCCCACCCAGAACCCCTCCACTTT
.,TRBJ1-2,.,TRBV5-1,CASSRRQADYGYTF,TGCGCCAGCAGCCGGCGGCAGGCCGACTATGGCTACACCTTC
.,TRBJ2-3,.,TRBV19,CASSVGTVASTDTQYF,TGTGCCAGTAGTGTCGGGACGGTCGCCTCCACAGATACGCAGTATTTT
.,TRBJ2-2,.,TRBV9,CASSARGSSSQLNTGELFF,TGTGCCAGCAGCGCGAGGGGGAGCAGCTCCCAATTAAACACCGGGGAGCTGTTTTTT
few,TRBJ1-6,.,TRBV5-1,CASSREWTPDGGSPLHF,TGCGCCAGCAGTCGGGAGTGGACCCCCGACGGTGGGTCACCCCTCCACTTT
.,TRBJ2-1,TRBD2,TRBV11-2,CASSPSGGGAWNEQFF,TGTGCCAGCAGCCCCTCGGGCGGGGGGGCATGGAATGAGCAGTTCTTC
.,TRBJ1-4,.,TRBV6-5,CASSWSGDNEKLFF,TGTGCCAGCAGTTGGTCGGGAGACAATGAAAAACTGTTTTTT
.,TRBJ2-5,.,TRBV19,CASSIVGSTQYF,TGTGCCAGTAGTATAGTTGGGTCGACCCAGTACTTC
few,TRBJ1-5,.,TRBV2,CASSTSDQPQHF,TGTGCCAGCAGTACATCCGATCAGCCCCAGCATTTT
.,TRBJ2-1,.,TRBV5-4,CASSWTTNNEQFF,TGTGCCAGCAGCTGGACTACCAACAATGAGCAGTTCTTC
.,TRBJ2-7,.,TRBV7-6,CASSRYIHGVYEQYF,TGTGCCAGCAGCCGATATATTCACGGGGTTTACGAGCAGTACTTC
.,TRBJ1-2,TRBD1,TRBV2,CASKPGQGWSNYGYTF,TGTGCCAGCAAGCCGGGACAGGGTTGGTCCAACTATGGCTACACCTTC
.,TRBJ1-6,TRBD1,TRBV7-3,CASSLTATGLSSPLHF,TGTGCCAGCAGCCTTACCGCGACAGGGTTAAGTTCACCCCTCCACTTT
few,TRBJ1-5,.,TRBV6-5,CASSYSLGGKQPQHF,TGTGCCAGCAGTTACTCGCTAGGGGGGAAACAGCCCCAGCATTTT
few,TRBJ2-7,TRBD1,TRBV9,CASSRGSGQGVYEQYF,TGTGCCAGCAGCAGGGGATCGGGACAGGGGGTATACGAGCAGTACTTC
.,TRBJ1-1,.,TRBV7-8,CASSPFTEAFF,TGTGCCAGCAGCCCTTTCACTGAAGCTTTCTTT
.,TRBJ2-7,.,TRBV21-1,CASSKQRQDYEQYF,TGTGCCAGCAGCAAACAGAGACAGGACTACGAGCAGTACTTC
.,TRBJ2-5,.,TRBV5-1,CASSFRDGHPPPYF,TGCGCCAGCAGCTTTCGGGACGGCCATCCCCCCCCGTACTTC
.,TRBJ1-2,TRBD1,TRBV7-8,CASSTDRGYGYTF,TGTGCCAGCAGTACTGACAGGGGATATGGCTACACCTTC
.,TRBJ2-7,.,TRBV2,CASSPPVSYEQYF,TGTGCCAGCAGTCCTCCGGTCTCCTACGAGCAGTACTTC
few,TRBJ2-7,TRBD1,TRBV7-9,CASSTDRGPYEQYF,TGTGCCAGCAGCACCGACAGGGGGCCCTACGAGCAGTACTTC
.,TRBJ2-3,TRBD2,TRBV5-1,CASSQTLLRTSGGLSDTQYF,TGCGCCAGCAGCCAAACGCTTCTTAGGACTAGCGGGGGTCTCTCAGATACGCAGTATTTT
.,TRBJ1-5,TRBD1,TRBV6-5,CASSYNRDRGEPQHF,TGTGCCAGCAGTTACAACCGGGACAGGGGTGAGCCCCAGCATTTT